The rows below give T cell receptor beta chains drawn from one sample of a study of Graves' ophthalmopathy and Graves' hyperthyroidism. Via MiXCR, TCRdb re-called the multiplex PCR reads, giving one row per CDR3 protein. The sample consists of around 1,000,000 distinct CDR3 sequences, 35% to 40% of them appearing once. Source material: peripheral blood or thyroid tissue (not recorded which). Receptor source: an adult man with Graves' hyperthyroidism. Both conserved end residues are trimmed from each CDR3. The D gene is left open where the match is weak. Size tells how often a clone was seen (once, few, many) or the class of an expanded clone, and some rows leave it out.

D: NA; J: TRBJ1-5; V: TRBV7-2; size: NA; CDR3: ASSPTRDDTYEH
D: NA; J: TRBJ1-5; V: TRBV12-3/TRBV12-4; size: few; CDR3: ASSLSAGLGQPQH
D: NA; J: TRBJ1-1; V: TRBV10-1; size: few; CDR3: ASSRGITADTEAF
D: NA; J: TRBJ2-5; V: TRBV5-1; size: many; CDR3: ASSLVLGWALQETQY
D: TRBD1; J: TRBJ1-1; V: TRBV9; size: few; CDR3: ASSFWTGGAEAF
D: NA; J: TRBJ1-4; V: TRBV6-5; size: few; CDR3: ASSNTEGINEKLF
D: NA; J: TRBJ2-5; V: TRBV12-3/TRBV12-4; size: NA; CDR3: ASSDDTWEETQY
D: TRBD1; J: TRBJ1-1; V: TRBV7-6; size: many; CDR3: ASSKDRVENTEAF
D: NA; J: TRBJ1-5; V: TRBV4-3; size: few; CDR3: ASSKTAVTGVQPQH
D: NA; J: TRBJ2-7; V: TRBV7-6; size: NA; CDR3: ASSLEAVKGYEQY
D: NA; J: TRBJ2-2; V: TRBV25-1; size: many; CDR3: ASSEHHAAQGGELF
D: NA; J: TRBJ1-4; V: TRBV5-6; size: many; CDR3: ASSSARTTNEKLF
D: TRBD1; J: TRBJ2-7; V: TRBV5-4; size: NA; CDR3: ASSTRPGQGGEQY
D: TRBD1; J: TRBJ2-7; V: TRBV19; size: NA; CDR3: ASSKDQAGGPYEQY
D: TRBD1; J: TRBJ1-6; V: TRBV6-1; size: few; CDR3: ASRRDRGQQSLNSPLH
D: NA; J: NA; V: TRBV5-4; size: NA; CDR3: ASSMLGGVGNEQF
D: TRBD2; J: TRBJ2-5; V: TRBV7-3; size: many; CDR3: ASSLGGSGRETQY
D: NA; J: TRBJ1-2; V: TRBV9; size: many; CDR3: ASNMGGSGYGYT
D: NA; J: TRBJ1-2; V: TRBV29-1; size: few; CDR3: SVFRVGNGYT
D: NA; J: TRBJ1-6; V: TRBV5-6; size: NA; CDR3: ASRGEKSSYNSPLH
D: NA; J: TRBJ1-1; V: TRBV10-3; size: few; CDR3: ASKRTSWNTEAF
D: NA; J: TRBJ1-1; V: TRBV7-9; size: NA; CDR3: ASLVGLGTEAF
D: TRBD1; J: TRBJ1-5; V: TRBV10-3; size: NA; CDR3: AISATGVLHQPQH
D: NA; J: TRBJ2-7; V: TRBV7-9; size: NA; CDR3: ASSLLGRSSYEQY
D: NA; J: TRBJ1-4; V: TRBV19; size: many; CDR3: ASSGDRGIYEKLF
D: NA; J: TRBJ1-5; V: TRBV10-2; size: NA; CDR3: AGKGPNQPQH
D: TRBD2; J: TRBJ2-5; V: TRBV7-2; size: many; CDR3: ASNPSGRVRETQY
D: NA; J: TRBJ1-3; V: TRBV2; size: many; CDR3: ASSRDINTGNTIY
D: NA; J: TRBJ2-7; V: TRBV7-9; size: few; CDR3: ASSASFVGDEQY
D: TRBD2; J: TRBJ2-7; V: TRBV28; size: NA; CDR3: ASSYRGGYYEQY
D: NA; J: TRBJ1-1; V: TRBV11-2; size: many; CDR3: ASSLLRRDTEAF
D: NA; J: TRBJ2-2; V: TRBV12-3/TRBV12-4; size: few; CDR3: ASSLVPSSTGELF
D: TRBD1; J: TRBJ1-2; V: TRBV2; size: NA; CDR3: ASSSGGDPANYGYT
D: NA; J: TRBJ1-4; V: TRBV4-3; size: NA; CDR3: ASSQDTTSAPNEKLF
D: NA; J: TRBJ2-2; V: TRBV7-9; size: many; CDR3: ASSFGTYTGELF
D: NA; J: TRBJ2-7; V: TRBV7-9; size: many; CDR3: ASSPRTAQDTYEQY
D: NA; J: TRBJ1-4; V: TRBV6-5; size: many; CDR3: ASRDPTGGEKLF
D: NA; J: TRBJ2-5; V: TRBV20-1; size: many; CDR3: SAGDLQY